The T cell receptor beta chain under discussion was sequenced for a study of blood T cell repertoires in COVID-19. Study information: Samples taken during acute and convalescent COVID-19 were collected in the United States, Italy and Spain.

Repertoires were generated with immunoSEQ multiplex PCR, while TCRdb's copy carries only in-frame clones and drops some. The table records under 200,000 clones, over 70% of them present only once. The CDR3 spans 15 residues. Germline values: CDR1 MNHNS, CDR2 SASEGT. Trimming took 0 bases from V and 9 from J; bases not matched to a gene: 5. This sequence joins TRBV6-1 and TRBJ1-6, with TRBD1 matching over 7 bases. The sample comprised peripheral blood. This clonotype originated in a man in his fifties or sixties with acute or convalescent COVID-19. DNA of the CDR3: TGTGCCAGCAGTGAAGCGGACAGGCGGGGTTCACCCCTCCACTTT. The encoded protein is CASSEADRRGSPLHF.